The clone carrying this TCR beta chain was recorded a few times. The antigen is unknown. The CDR3 spans 14 residues. Per germline, CDR1 MNHEY and CDR2 SVGAGI. Deletions cut 2 bases from V and 4 bases from J, with 11 bases between. Donors ranged from about 6 to 95 years old and were healthy Caucasians in Russia. Next came a second PCR, run for about 7 to 12 cycles, which used a sample-barcoded 5' primer along with a J-beta primer mix. TCRdb redid the calling of the 5' RACE reads with MiXCR, one entry per CDR3 protein. The repertoire holds 1.8 million or so distinct CDR3 sequences, around 40% seen once, with about 21% in the top ten. This record comes from a study of blood T cells in healthy people across ages. General study findings and limits: A roughly linear fall in TCR beta diversity per million T cells was seen with increasing age.

The chain links TRBV6-5 to TRBJ1-2, with unresolved D. The sample consisted of blood. The clonotype comes from a human donor in good health. The CDR3 region is CASSYSGVGYGYTF. CDR3 nucleotides: TGTGCCAGCAGTTACAGCGGGGTTGGCTATGGCTACACCTTC.